The present T cell receptor (beta chain) was sequenced within a study of OX40 agonist ivuxolimab in advanced cancers. Study background: The study enrolled dose-escalation patients with hepatocellular carcinoma, melanoma, renal cell or head and neck cancer.

The germline CDR1 and CDR2 sequences are SNHLY and FYNNEI. J was trimmed by 6 bases and V by 8 bases; bases with no gene match: 11. The CDR3 length is 15 residues. Sequencing was performed with immunoSEQ multiplex PCR; in TCRdb, only in-frame clones are kept and a portion is missing. The sample consists of around 53,000 clones, around four fifths of them appearing once. Sequencing used CD4+ or CD8+ T cells sorted from blood, obtained in a trial of the OX40 agonist ivuxolimab. The genes are TRBV2 and TRBJ2-2; TRBD1 matches at 8 bases. The TCR comes from an adult with an advanced solid tumor such as melanoma, head and neck, liver or kidney cancer. DNA for the CDR3: TGTGCCAGCCCCCCGGACAGGGTCTCCTCCGGGGAGCTGTTTTTT. It specifies CASPPDRVSSGELFF.